This T cell receptor beta chain was found in a study of T-cell memory formation after mild COVID-19. This clonotype was observed a few times. The CDR3 extends over 14 amino acids. The germline gives CDR1 SGDLS, CDR2 YYNGEE. V was shortened by 0 bases and J by 7 bases, with 11 bases between the two germline ends. One entry per CDR3 protein, called by TCRdb with MiXCR from the 5' RACE reads. The sample yields roughly 180,000 distinct CDR3 sequences, approximately 17% seen once. The sequencing sample was made of PBMCs or a T cell subset sorted from them (not recorded which). The sequence derives from a man younger than 35 who had mild COVID-19 (a few samples of this study predate the infection). Cell type and time point are not known. The J gene is TRBJ1-5, the V gene TRBV9; D gene ambiguous. The CDR3 DNA sequence: TGTGCCAGCAGCGTAGAGGCAGGCAGGCAGCCCCAGCATTTT. Residues: CASSVEAGRQPQHF.